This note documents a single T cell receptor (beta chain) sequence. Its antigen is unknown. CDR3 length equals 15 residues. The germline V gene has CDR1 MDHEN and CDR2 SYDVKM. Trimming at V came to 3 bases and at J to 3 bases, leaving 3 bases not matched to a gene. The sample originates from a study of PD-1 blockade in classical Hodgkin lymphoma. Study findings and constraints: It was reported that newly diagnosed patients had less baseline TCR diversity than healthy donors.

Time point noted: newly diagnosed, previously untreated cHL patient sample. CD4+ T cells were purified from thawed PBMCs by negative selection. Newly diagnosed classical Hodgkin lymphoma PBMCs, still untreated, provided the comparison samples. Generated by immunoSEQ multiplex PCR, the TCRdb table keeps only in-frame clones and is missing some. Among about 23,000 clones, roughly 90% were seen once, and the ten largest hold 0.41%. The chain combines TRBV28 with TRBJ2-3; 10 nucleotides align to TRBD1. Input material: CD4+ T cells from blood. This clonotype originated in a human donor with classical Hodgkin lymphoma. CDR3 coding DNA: TGTGCCAGCAGTTTCGGGACAGGGGCAACAGATACGCAGTATTTT. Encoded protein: CASSFGTGATDTQYF.